The sample holds a few counts of the clone carrying this T cell receptor (beta chain). The sample originates from a study of beta chain features in type 1 diabetes. The entirety of the isolated RNA underwent reverse transcription, so expressed TCRB transcripts were sequenced. Sequencing was performed with immunoSEQ multiplex PCR; in TCRdb, only in-frame clones are kept and a portion is missing. This repertoire shows 120,000 to 150,000 clones, about 10% found once; its top ten account for approximately 1.3%. Trimming cost V 4 bases and J 5 bases; bases outside gene matches: 6. This CDR3 spans 15 amino acids. Germline V CDR1 and CDR2: SGHTA, FQGNSA.

The source material was naive CD4+ T cells from blood. The V and J genes are TRBV7-2 and TRBJ2-7, with 12 bases aligning to TRBD1. This receptor was taken from a man younger than 30 in good health. In DNA form, the CDR3 reads TGTGCCAGCAGCTCGGGGACAGGGGGCGCAAACGAGCAGTACTTC. Its protein is CASSSGTGGANEQYF.